A selection of T cell receptor beta chains follows, all from one sample in a study of regulatory T cells in long-lasting Graves disease. TCRdb fed the multiplex PCR reads into MiXCR, producing one record per CDR3 protein. The repertoire holds 400,000 to 500,000 distinct CDR3 sequences, with around 20% as singletons. Specimen: peripheral blood mononuclear cells (PBMCs), collected when the disease was refractory, from a patient treated with antithyroid drugs. Receptors originate from a female donor with Graves disease. CDR3s include the opening cysteine and the closing phenylalanine or tryptophan. A D gene is named only where the DNA matches it firmly. Clone size is not always given. Where it is, it says once, few, many or a class for expanded clones.

V: TRBV15; J: TRBJ1-1; D: .; size: many; length: 13; CDR3: CATSIGGGTEAFF; DNA: TGTGCCACCAGCATAGGGGGAGGAACTGAAGCTTTCTTT
V: TRBV27; J: TRBJ2-7; D: .; size: .; length: 15; CDR3: CASSLISGAAYEQCF; DNA: TGTGCCAGCAGTTTAATAAGCGGAGCGGCTTACGAGCAGTGCTTC
V: TRBV28; J: TRBJ1-5; D: .; size: many; length: 16; CDR3: CASSSPGAPANQPQHF; DNA: TGTGCCAGCAGTTCTCCGGGAGCACCCGCCAATCAGCCCCAGCATTTT
V: TRBV12-3/TRBV12-4; J: TRBJ1-1; D: TRBD1; size: many; length: 14; CDR3: CASTLARGPQKAFF; DNA: TGTGCCAGCACCTTAGCCAGGGGGCCTCAGAAAGCTTTCTTT
V: TRBV20-1; J: TRBJ2-7; D: .; size: .; length: 14; CDR3: CSAKDGSIPYEQYF; DNA: TGCAGTGCTAAGGACGGAAGTATTCCCTACGAGCAGTACTTC
V: TRBV10-2; J: TRBJ1-1; D: TRBD1; size: few; length: 15; CDR3: CASSEPGQGGAEAFF; DNA: TGCGCCAGCAGTGAACCGGGACAGGGGGGGGCTGAAGCTTTCTTT
V: TRBV5-8; J: TRBJ2-2; D: .; size: .; length: 18; CDR3: CASSWLTVRDGSTGELFF; DNA: TGTGCCAGCAGCTGGCTGACTGTGCGGGATGGGAGCACCGGGGAGCTGTTTTTT
V: TRBV11-1; J: TRBJ2-7; D: TRBD1; size: many; length: 17; CDR3: CASRSSPRTGASYEQYF; DNA: TGTGCCAGCAGGTCTTCCCCTAGGACAGGAGCCTCCTACGAGCAGTACTTC
V: TRBV2; J: TRBJ2-5; D: TRBD1; size: many; length: 15; CDR3: CTSSEQGNAAETQYF; DNA: TGTACCAGCAGTGAACAGGGGAATGCAGCGGAGACCCAGTACTTC
V: TRBV29-1; J: TRBJ1-2; D: .; size: .; length: 10; CDR3: CSAGDYGYTF; DNA: TGCAGCGCCGGGGACTATGGCTACACCTTC
V: TRBV7-9; J: TRBJ2-7; D: TRBD2; size: .; length: 11; CDR3: CASAGVNEQYF; DNA: TGTGCCTCGGCGGGAGTAAACGAGCAGTACTTC
V: TRBV6-1; J: TRBJ2-3; D: .; size: .; length: 12; CDR3: CASSKGSDTQYF; DNA: TGTGCCAGCAGTAAAGGGTCGGATACGCAGTATTTT
V: TRBV6-2/TRBV6-3; J: TRBJ2-2; D: TRBD1; size: few; length: 14; CDR3: CASGTGLVGRELFF; DNA: TGTGCCAGCGGGACAGGGCTAGTTGGCAGGGAGCTGTTTTTT
V: TRBV18; J: TRBJ2-5; D: .; size: .; length: 14; CDR3: CASSQGGRGETQYF; DNA: TGTGCCAGCTCACAGGGGGGACGCGGAGAGACCCAGTACTTC
V: TRBV18; J: TRBJ1-3; D: .; size: .; length: 16; CDR3: CASSPPLGENGNTIYF; DNA: TGTGCCAGCTCACCACCGCTAGGGGAAAATGGAAACACCATATATTTT
V: TRBV7-2; J: TRBJ1-1; D: TRBD1; size: many; length: 17; CDR3: CASSLQQDRGSGTEAFF; DNA: TGTGCCAGCAGCTTACAACAGGACAGGGGGAGTGGGACTGAAGCTTTCTTT
V: TRBV27; J: TRBJ1-5; D: TRBD1; size: many; length: 17; CDR3: CASSASGTGYSNQPQHF; DNA: TGTGCCAGCAGTGCCTCAGGGACAGGATATAGCAATCAGCCCCAGCATTTT
V: TRBV6-9; J: TRBJ2-3; D: .; size: .; length: 14; CDR3: CASSYSRITDTQYF; DNA: TGTGCCAGCAGTTACTCACGGATCACAGATACGCAGTATTTT
V: TRBV9; J: TRBJ1-2; D: TRBD1; size: .; length: 15; CDR3: CASSAIGQGPYGYTF; DNA: TGTGCCAGCAGCGCCATCGGACAGGGGCCCTATGGCTACACCTTC
V: TRBV9; J: TRBJ2-2; D: .; size: few; length: 15; CDR3: CASSVDGSWAGELFF; DNA: TGTGCCAGCAGCGTAGACGGGAGCTGGGCCGGGGAGCTGTTTTTT
V: TRBV28; J: TRBJ2-7; D: .; size: many; length: 15; CDR3: CASSSSETGVHEQYF; DNA: .
V: TRBV6-1; J: TRBJ1-1; D: .; size: .; length: 11; CDR3: CASSSGAGAFF; DNA: TGTGCCAGCAGTAGCGGGGCAGGAGCTTTCTTT
V: TRBV28; J: TRBJ1-1; D: TRBD1; size: many; length: 14; CDR3: CASRAGGGLTEAFF; DNA: TGTGCCAGCAGGGCAGGAGGGGGCTTAACTGAAGCTTTCTTT
V: TRBV20-1; J: TRBJ1-1; D: .; size: few; length: 12; CDR3: CSASRVNTEAFF; DNA: TGCAGTGCTTCCAGGGTGAACACTGAAGCTTTCTTT
V: TRBV6-1; J: TRBJ1-2; D: .; size: many; length: 12; CDR3: CASRVRIYGYTF; DNA: TGTGCCAGCAGAGTGCGGATCTATGGCTACACCTTC
V: TRBV19; J: TRBJ1-5; D: TRBD1; size: .; length: 15; CDR3: CASREDRAYNQPQHF; DNA: TGTGCCAGTAGAGAAGACAGGGCCTACAATCAGCCCCAGCATTTT
V: TRBV7-9; J: TRBJ1-2; D: .; size: .; length: 16; CDR3: CASSPGGGGPPTGYTF; DNA: TGTGCCAGCAGCCCCGGTGGGGGGGGGCCTCCAACGGGCTACACCTTC
V: TRBV20-1; J: TRBJ2-1; D: TRBD2; size: .; length: 17; CDR3: CSARKRLADSSYNEQFF; DNA: TGCAGTGCTAGGAAAAGACTAGCGGACAGCTCCTACAATGAGCAGTTCTTC
V: TRBV19; J: TRBJ1-1; D: .; size: .; length: 13; CDR3: CAVAGRVSTEAFF; DNA: TGTGCCGTGGCCGGGCGGGTAAGCACTGAAGCTTTCTTT
V: TRBV7-9; J: TRBJ2-5; D: .; size: many; length: 15; CDR3: CASSPPGGKQETQYF; DNA: TGTGCCAGCAGCCCGCCGGGCGGGAAACAAGAGACCCAGTACTTC
V: TRBV6-1; J: TRBJ1-1; D: .; size: many; length: 14; CDR3: CASRGRIVNTEAFF; DNA: TGTGCCAGCAGAGGCCGGATCGTGAACACTGAAGCTTTCTTT
V: TRBV19; J: TRBJ1-1; D: .; size: many; length: 13; CDR3: CASNGGLSTEAFF; DNA: TGTGCCAGTAACGGCGGGCTCAGCACTGAAGCTTTCTTT
V: TRBV6-2/TRBV6-3; J: TRBJ2-1; D: .; size: .; length: 16; CDR3: CASSYAGLRSYNEQFF; DNA: TGTGCCAGCAGTTATGCGGGTCTAAGGTCCTACAATGAGCAGTTCTTC
V: TRBV28; J: TRBJ2-7; D: .; size: many; length: 15; CDR3: CASSLQFPSSYEQYF; DNA: TGTGCCAGCAGTTTACAGTTCCCGAGCTCCTACGAGCAGTACTTC
V: TRBV20-1; J: TRBJ2-2; D: TRBD2; size: .; length: 16; CDR3: CSARRGAGVGSGELFF; DNA: TGCAGTGCTAGAAGGGGAGCGGGAGTCGGAAGCGGGGAGCTGTTTTTT
V: TRBV7-7; J: TRBJ1-5; D: .; size: .; length: 16; CDR3: CASSLTGPYSNQPQHF; DNA: TGTGCTAGCAGCTTAACAGGGCCTTATAGCAATCAGCCCCAGCATTTT
V: TRBV7-9; J: TRBJ2-7; D: .; size: few; length: 13; CDR3: CASSSRQDYEQYF; DNA: TGTGCCAGCAGCTCCAGACAGGACTACGAGCAGTACTTC
V: TRBV4-1; J: TRBJ1-5; D: .; size: few; length: 16; CDR3: CASSQDVGSLNQPQHF; DNA: TGCGCCAGCAGCCAAGACGTGGGTTCCCTCAATCAGCCCCAGCATTTT
V: TRBV12-3/TRBV12-4; J: TRBJ1-5; D: TRBD1; size: many; length: 14; CDR3: CASSFTGEGQPQHF; DNA: TGTGCCAGCAGCTTCACAGGGGAGGGTCAGCCCCAGCATTTT
V: TRBV6-1; J: TRBJ1-1; D: .; size: many; length: 15; CDR3: CASIRAPDLNTEAFF; DNA: TGTGCCAGCATCCGGGCACCTGACCTCAACACTGAAGCTTTCTTT
V: TRBV7-9; J: TRBJ2-7; D: .; size: many; length: 14; CDR3: CASSPLRWEYEQYF; DNA: TGTGCCAGCAGCCCTCTCCGATGGGAGTACGAGCAGTACTTC
V: TRBV29-1; J: TRBJ2-6; D: .; size: few; length: 12; CDR3: CSVVYGANVLTF; DNA: TGCAGCGTTGTGTATGGGGCCAACGTCCTGACTTTC
V: TRBV28; J: TRBJ2-2; D: .; size: many; length: 13; CDR3: CASSEFDTGELFF; DNA: TGTGCCAGCAGCGAATTCGACACCGGGGAGCTGTTTTTT
V: TRBV11-2; J: TRBJ1-4; D: .; size: many; length: 13; CDR3: CASSHRRDEKLFF; DNA: TGTGCCAGCAGCCATCGTCGGGATGAAAAACTGTTTTTT